What follows describes a single T cell receptor beta chain. The antigen is undetermined. The data derive from a study of OX40 agonist ivuxolimab in advanced cancers. As for the study in general: Patients enrolled in dose escalation were diagnosed with hepatocellular carcinoma, melanoma, renal cell or head and neck cancer.

The CDR3 spans 14 residues. Trimming left V 7 bases short and J 3 bases short, with 13 bases between. Germline V CDR1 and CDR2: MNHEY, SMNVEV (reference sequence). Produced via immunoSEQ multiplex PCR; TCRdb's table is partial and in-frame only. The sample has around 22,000 clones; about nine tenths are singletons. Regarding the study as a whole: Compared with others, partial responders at 0.1-3.0 mg/kg displayed clonal expansion among the lowest.

The chain combines TRBV27 with TRBJ2-4; no clear D gene. Source: CD4+ or CD8+ T cells sorted from blood, taken in a trial of the OX40 agonist ivuxolimab. This clonotype originated in an adult with an advanced solid tumor such as melanoma, head and neck, liver or kidney cancer. CDR3 residues: CASTTRFGKNIQYF. The CDR3 region has the DNA TGTGCCAGCACCACCAGGTTCGGCAAAAACATTCAGTACTTC.